The 20 T cell receptor beta chains in this list originate from one sample, sequenced in a study of CD8+ T cells in alopecia areata. Reverse transcription of extracted RNA yielded cDNA, which provided the sequencing template. The data were produced by immunoSEQ multiplex PCR, yet TCRdb's version contains in-frame clones alone and is incomplete. The sample includes about 110,000 clones, around 55% of them seen just once. Material for sequencing was CD8+ T cells sorted from blood. Source of these receptors: a human donor in good health.

This rearrangement joins TRBV30 to TRBJ2-3; no clear D. The CDR3 is 14 residues long. V lost 2 bases and J 2 bases, leaving 11 bases between the germline ends. The V gene's germline CDR1 is GTSNPN and CDR2 SVGIG (reference sequence). The CDR3 sequence is CAWSNDFSTDTQYF. Here the CDR3 DNA reads TGTGCCTGGAGTAACGACTTTTCCACAGATACGCAGTATTTT.

This sequence joins TRBV14 and TRBJ2-1, with TRBD1 as a possible D gene (5 bases). The CDR3 loop spans 16 amino acids. Per germline, CDR1 SGHDN and CDR2 FVKESK. The V end lost 0 bases, the J end lost 3 bases, and 12 bases lay between the germline ends. CDR3 loop: CASSQEKPTVYNEQFF. CDR3 nucleotides: TGTGCCAGCAGCCAAGAGAAGCCGACAGTCTACAATGAGCAGTTCTTC.

The chain joins TRBV7-2 to TRBJ2-1; TRBD2 agrees at 10 bases. Germline V gene lookup returns CDR1 SGHTA and CDR2 FQGNSA. Trimming cost V 1 base and J 8 bases; bases outside gene matches: 5. The CDR3 has 15 amino acids. The CDR3, as DNA: TGTGCCAGCAGCTTAGAGGTAGCGGGGGGAGATGAGCAGTTCTTC. This sequence encodes CASSLEVAGGDEQFF. Drawing the rest from reference TRBV7-2 and TRBJ2-1, the complete variable domain is GAGVSQSPSNKVTEKGKDVELRCDPISGHTALYWYRQSLGQGLEFLIYFQGNSAPDKSGLPSDRFSAERTGGSVSTLTIQRTQQEDSAVYLCASSLEVAGGDEQFFGPGTRLTVL.

The chain combines TRBV30 with TRBJ1-1; 8 positions agree with TRBD1. V gave up 3 bases and J gave up 10 bases; unmatched junction bases: 4. Per the germline V gene, CDR1 is GTSNPN and CDR2 is SVGIG (reference sequence). The CDR3 consists of 11 residues. The CDR3 nucleotides are TGTGCCTGGAGCGGGACAGGAGGAGCTTTCTTT. It is translated as CAWSGTGGAFF. Based on the CDR3 plus reference TRBV30 and TRBJ1-1, the full variable domain is SQTIHQWPATLVQPVGSPLSLECTVEGTSNPNLYWYRQAAGRGLQLLFYSVGIGQISSEVPQNLSASRPQDRQFILSSKKLLLSDSGFYLCAWSGTGGAFFGQGTRLTVV.

The table lists this clone with a count of one. The chain has TRBV2 and TRBJ2-1; D gene ambiguous. This CDR3 spans 13 amino acids. The germline V and J ends were trimmed by 2 bases and 8 bases, with 10 bases remaining between them. CDR1 and CDR2 (germline): SNHLY, FYNNEI. CDR3 residues: CASSESVWDEQFF. CDR3 bases: TGTGCCAGCAGTGAATCCGTATGGGATGAGCAGTTCTTC.

The chain recombines TRBV13 with TRBJ2-2; D not certain. Per the germline V gene, CDR1 is PRHDT and CDR2 is FYEKMQ (reference sequence). Trimming pared 6 bases from V and 4 bases from J, leaving 9 bases between. CDR3 size: 13 residues. The CDR3 sequence: CASRAIVTGELFF. The CDR3 nucleotides read TGTGCCAGCAGGGCCATAGTCACCGGGGAGCTGTTTTTT.

CDR3 bases: TGTGCCAGCAGCCCTCAGAACACCGGGGAGCTGTTTTTT. Residues: CASSPQNTGELFF. V and J are TRBV11-3 and TRBJ2-2; D is undetermined. The V end lost 5 bases, the J end lost 1 base, and 5 bases lay between the germline ends. Germline-derived CDR1 and CDR2 are SGHNT and YENEEA. This CDR3 region has 13 residues.

V gene TRBV9 combines with J gene TRBJ1-2, with D hard to call. V was cut by 4 bases and J by 3 bases, with 13 bases left in between. CDR1 and CDR2 (germline): SGDLS, YYNGEE. CDR3 length: 14 amino acids. Written as DNA, the CDR3 is TGTGCCAGCAGCCCTCTCGACAAGGACTATGGCTACACCTTC. It codes for CASSPLDKDYGYTF.

The rearrangement links TRBV7-2 to TRBJ2-5; D is perhaps TRBD1 (6 bases). Germline CDR1 and CDR2: SGHTA and FQGNSA. This CDR3 comprises 14 residues. Trimming stripped 9 bases from V and 3 bases from J, with 17 bases between. The CDR3 nucleotides are TGTGCCAGTGGGGGCAGCCAATGGGAAGAGACCCAGTACTTC. Encoded protein: CASGGSQWEETQYF.

This clone has a handful of counts. The chain has TRBV27 and TRBJ2-7; 11 nucleotides align to TRBD1. The CDR3 sequence is 16 residues long. The V segment lost 6 bases and the J segment 3 bases; nucleotides outside the gene matches: 10. Germline V gene lookup returns CDR1 MNHEY and CDR2 SMNVEV (reference sequence). Here the CDR3 reads CASSRGTGGIGYEQYF. The CDR3 bases are TGTGCCAGCAGCCGTGGGACAGGGGGAATCGGCTACGAGCAGTACTTC.

This chain connects TRBV2 to TRBJ2-2; TRBD1 agrees at 9 bases. CDR1 and CDR2 (germline): SNHLY, FYNNEI. The CDR3 is 13 amino acids. Germline trimming cut 8 bases from V and 7 bases from J; bases unmatched to any gene: 5. CDR3 DNA sequence: TGTGCCAGCGGGACAGGGTTACGCGGGGAGCTGTTTTTT. It is translated as CASGTGLRGELFF.

This chain uses TRBV13 with TRBJ2-3; D gene uncertain. This CDR3 contains 11 residues. Germline V gene sequence: CDR1 PRHDT, CDR2 FYEKMQ (reference sequence). The V gene lost 4 bases and the J gene lost 9 bases, with 8 bases spanning the gap. The CDR3 DNA sequence: TGTGCCAGCAGCTCCCTAGGCACGCAGTATTTT. This sequence encodes CASSSLGTQYF.

The rearrangement joins TRBV2 to TRBJ2-3; 10 positions match TRBD2. Trimming removed 6 bases from V and 4 bases from J; junction bases left unmatched: 4. Germline loops: CDR1 SNHLY, CDR2 FYNNEI. This CDR3 spans 14 amino acids. The CDR3 DNA sequence: TGTGCCAGCAGACTAGCGGGGTTCGCAGATACGCAGTATTTT. Translating gives CASRLAGFADTQYF.

This sequence joins TRBV9 and TRBJ2-3; D gene ambiguous. V shed 3 bases and J shed 3 bases, with 23 bases lying between them. The CDR3 contains 18 residues. The germline V gene has CDR1 SGDLS and CDR2 YYNGEE. The CDR3 DNA follows: TGTGCCAGCAGCGCTGGTGGTGGGCCATCACTAAATACAGATACGCAGTATTTT. Amino acids: CASSAGGGPSLNTDTQYF.

The genes are TRBV15 and TRBJ1-5; D gene uncertain. Trimming stripped 1 base from V and 2 bases from J, with 9 bases between. CDR3 length: 15 amino acids. Germline CDR1 is LNHNV and CDR2 is YYDKDF (reference sequence). DNA for the CDR3: TGTGCCACCAGCAGAGTCACTGGGGGCAATCAGCCCCAGCATTTT. Its protein product is CATSRVTGGNQPQHF.

This sequence joins TRBV13 and TRBJ2-1; TRBD1 might be the D (5 bases). Germline V gene data show CDR1 as PRHDT and CDR2 as FYEKMQ (reference sequence). The CDR3 loop spans 18 amino acids. V lost 3 bases and J lost 8, with 26 bases in between. CDR3 residues: CASSLAGHGKSRFDEQFF. The DNA of the CDR3 is TGTGCCAGCAGCTTGGCAGGGCACGGAAAATCTCGGTTCGATGAGCAGTTCTTC.

The chain carries TRBV27 and TRBJ2-3; no reliable D call. Trimming removed 5 bases at V and 3 bases at J, with 12 bases between. The CDR3 runs 14 residues. Germline CDR1 MNHEY, CDR2 SMNVEV (reference sequence). Written as DNA, the CDR3 is TGTGCCAGCAGTCCGTCGGTGACTACAGATACGCAGTATTTT. The encoded protein is CASSPSVTTDTQYF.

There are a few counts of this clone. This chain joins TRBV28 and TRBJ2-5; no clear D. The J call may not be correct, given that the DNA end is closer to TRBJ2-7. Germline lookup yields CDR1 MDHEN and CDR2 SYDVKM. The CDR3 spans 14 residues. The CDR3 reads CASSPLSTTYEQYF. CDR3 bases: TGTGCCAGCAGTCCCTTATCAACGACCTACGAGCAGTACTTC.

This chain's CDR3 is CASSDSAGSVTDTQYF. The CDR3 DNA follows: TGTGCCAGCAGTGACTCAGCAGGGTCCGTCACAGATACGCAGTATTTT. The V call is TRBV6-4, the J call TRBJ2-3, with D maybe TRBD1 (5 bases). CDR1 is MRHNA and CDR2 is SNTAGT in the germline V gene. The CDR3 runs to 16 residues. Trimming stripped 0 bases from V and 2 bases from J, with 12 bases between.

The chain carries TRBV10-3 and TRBJ2-7, with 7 bases matching TRBD2. CDR1 is ENHRY and CDR2 is SYGVKD in the germline V gene. V was pared by 2 bases and J by 6 bases, with 7 bases of the junction left unmatched. The CDR3 contains 14 residues. CDR3 region: CAISEASGVGEQYF. The DNA of the CDR3 is TGTGCCATCAGTGAGGCCAGCGGGGTTGGCGAGCAGTACTTC.